These 8 T cell receptor beta chains were sequenced from one sample in a study of blood T cells in healthy people across ages. Together with a sample-barcoded 5' primer, a J-beta primer mix was included in a second PCR lasting about 6 to 11 cycles. TCRdb processed the 5' RACE reads anew with MiXCR; each CDR3 protein has one entry. Of approximately 1.5 million distinct CDR3 sequences in the sample, around 36% were seen once. What was sequenced was blood. These receptor sequences come from a woman in her twenties or thirties in good health.

The chain combines TRBV11-2 with TRBJ1-2, with a tentative D call TRBD1 (5 bases). Germline V gene lookup returns CDR1 SGHAT and CDR2 FQNNGV. V was clipped by 2 bases and J by 1 base, with 14 bases between them. The CDR3 extends over 16 amino acids. Written as DNA, the CDR3 is TGTGCCAGCAGCTTAATATCGAAAGGGGATAACTATGGCTACACCTTC. As protein: CASSLISKGDNYGYTF.

This clonotype has only a few counts. The chain uses TRBV5-1 and TRBJ2-1; D gene unclear. The CDR3 has 14 amino acids. Trimming cost V 4 bases and J 7 bases, with 15 bases left between them. Germline CDR1 and CDR2: SGHRS and YFSETQ. The CDR3 region has the DNA TGCGCCAGCAGCCCTGACCCTTTACCGAATGAGCAGTTCTTC. Its protein is CASSPDPLPNEQFF.

This clonotype was counted between two and nine times. This chain joins TRBV4-1 and TRBJ1-2; possibly TRBD1 for D (6 bases). The CDR3 runs 17 residues. Deletions cut 1 base from V and 0 bases from J, with 15 bases between. Per the germline V gene, CDR1 is MGHRA and CDR2 is YSYEKL. The CDR3 nucleotides read TGCGCCAGCAGCCAAGGCCCACAACAGGGAACTAACTATGGCTACACCTTC. Translating gives CASSQGPQQGTNYGYTF.

This sequence joins TRBV6-1 and TRBJ1-5, with D perhaps matching TRBD1 (6 bases). The CDR3 is 14 amino acids. Looked up from germline, CDR1 is MNHNS and CDR2 is SASEGT. The V end lost 6 bases, the J end lost 6 bases, and 15 bases lay between the germline ends. The CDR3: CASSPPLGGQPQHF. The CDR3 DNA reads as TGTGCCAGCAGCCCACCACTAGGGGGTCAGCCCCAGCATTTT.

At least ten counts were recorded for this clonotype. CDR3 bases: TGTGCCAGCAGCTTAATGGAGGCCGGGGAGCTGTTTTTT. It codes for CASSLMEAGELFF. The V call is TRBV7-2, the J call TRBJ2-2; a weak D match, TRBD2 (5 bases). The germline V and J ends were trimmed by 2 bases and 6 bases, with 7 bases remaining between them. The germline CDR1 and CDR2 sequences are SGHTA and FQGNSA. The CDR3 contains 13 residues.

The chain employs TRBV15 and TRBJ2-7, with TRBD1 matching over 7 bases. The CDR3 extends over 14 amino acids. Germline V CDR1 and CDR2: LNHNV, YYDKDF (reference sequence). J gave up 4 bases and V 4 bases, and 7 bases lay outside the gene matches. The CDR3 nucleotides are TGTGCCACCAGCACCCGGACAGGATCGTACGAGCAGTACTTC. It is translated as CATSTRTGSYEQYF.

Notes on this clonotype: The DNA is left out, because the CDR3 cannot be placed on it with certainty; the CDR3 is given as TCRdb lists it. J is TRBJ1-4 and V is TRBV9; TRBD1 is the table's D call, not checked against the DNA. The CDR3 length is 15 residues, termini included. Per germline, CDR1 SGDLS and CDR2 YYNGEE. CDR3 sequence: CASSVGPGTNEKRFF.

This clonotype was recorded a few times. V and J are TRBV5-1 and TRBJ2-3, with 10 nucleotides matching TRBD1. The CDR3 runs to 15 residues. The germline gives CDR1 SGHRS, CDR2 YFSETQ. The V and J ends lost 2 bases and 5 bases, in that order; junction bases with no gene match: 5. The DNA for the CDR3 is TGCGCCAGCAGCTTCGCCGGACAGGGGGGAGATACGCAGTATTTT. Translation gives CASSFAGQGGDTQYF.